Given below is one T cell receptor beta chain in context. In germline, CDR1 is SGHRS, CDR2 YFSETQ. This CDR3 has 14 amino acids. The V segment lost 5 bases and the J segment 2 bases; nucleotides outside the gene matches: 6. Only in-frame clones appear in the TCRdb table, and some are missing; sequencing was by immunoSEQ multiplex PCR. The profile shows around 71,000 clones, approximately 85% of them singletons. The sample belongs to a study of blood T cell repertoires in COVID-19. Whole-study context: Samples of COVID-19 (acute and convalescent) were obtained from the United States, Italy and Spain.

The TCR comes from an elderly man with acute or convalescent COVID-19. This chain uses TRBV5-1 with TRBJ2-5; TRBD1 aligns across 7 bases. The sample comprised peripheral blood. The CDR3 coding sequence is TGCGCCAGCAGTGTACAGGGGTTTCAAGAGACCCAGTACTTC. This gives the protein CASSVQGFQETQYF.